The clone carrying this TCR beta chain was detected only a few times. The CDR3 has 15 amino acids. The germline V gene encodes CDR1 LNHNV and CDR2 YYDKDF (reference sequence). Trimming stripped 4 bases from V and 5 bases from J, with 17 bases between. The sample belongs to a study of cytomegalovirus exposure and HLA in healthy donors. In the PCR, 60 Vbeta and 13 Jbeta primers were used. Libraries were prepared by immunoSEQ multiplex PCR; TCRdb keeps only in-frame clonotypes and omits some of them. The table lists some 160,000 clones, around 83% of them singletons. Sequencing input: PBMCs. This clonotype originated in a male donor in good health and CMV-seropositive. The chain couples TRBV15 to TRBJ2-5; D is possibly TRBD2 (6 bases). CDR3 sequence (DNA): TGTGCCACCAGCAAAGACGGGACTCAGGGCGAGACCCAGTACTTC. Amino acids: CATSKDGTQGETQYF.